This T cell receptor (beta chain) came from a study of CD8+ T cells in alopecia areata. Looking at the study overall: Each day, treated patients took oral tofacitinib twice, at 5 to 10 mg per dose. Study-level points and caveats: Lesional scalp displayed greater clonality than normal scalp, most notably in alopecia totalis/universalis. In scalp, tofacitinib significantly decreased clonality and expanded CD8+ clones among the top 100.

Treatment specified: oral pan-JAK inhibitor, 5-10 mg twice daily. Both CD4+ and CD8+ T cells were separated by sorting PBMCs. With regard to this clone: The antigen remains unidentified.

V was pared by 4 bases and J by 7 bases, with 11 bases of the junction left unmatched. Germline V lookup: CDR1 SGHRS, CDR2 YFSETQ. The CDR3 runs to 16 residues. cDNA serving as the sequencing template came from extracted, reverse transcribed RNA. Profiling relied on immunoSEQ multiplex PCR, and the TCRdb table lists in-frame clones only, not all of them. The data contain about 210,000 clones, less than 45% of them seen just once; the ten biggest clones take up over 2%. This clonotype was obtained from a human donor with alopecia areata. The rearrangement joins TRBV5-1 to TRBJ2-1, with TRBD2 matching over 10 bases. This sample comprised CD4+ T cells sorted from blood, obtained at approximately week 39, from a patient treated with tofacitinib. This CDR3 reads CASSQTTSGIVNEQFF. The DNA of the CDR3 is TGCGCCAGCAGCCAAACTACTAGCGGGATAGTGAATGAGCAGTTCTTC. The entire variable domain, with the rest obtained from reference TRBV5-1 and TRBJ2-1, is as follows: KAGVTQTPRYLIKTRGQQVTLSCSPISGHRSVSWYQQTPGQGLQFLFEYFSETQRNKGNFPGRFSGRQFSNSRSEMNVSTLELGDSALYLCASSQTTSGIVNEQFFGPGTRLTVL.